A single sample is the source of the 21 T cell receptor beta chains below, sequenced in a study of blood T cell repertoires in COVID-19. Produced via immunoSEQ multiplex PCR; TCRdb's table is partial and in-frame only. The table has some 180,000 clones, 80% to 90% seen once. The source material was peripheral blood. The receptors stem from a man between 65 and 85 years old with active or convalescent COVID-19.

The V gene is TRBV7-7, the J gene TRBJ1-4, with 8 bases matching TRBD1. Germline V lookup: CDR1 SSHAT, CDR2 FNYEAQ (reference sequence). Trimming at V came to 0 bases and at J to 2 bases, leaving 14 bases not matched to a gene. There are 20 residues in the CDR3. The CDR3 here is CASSLAVTGEEGTTNEKLFF. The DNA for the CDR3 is TGTGCCAGCAGCTTAGCCGTGACAGGGGAAGAGGGAACCACTAATGAAAAACTGTTTTTT.

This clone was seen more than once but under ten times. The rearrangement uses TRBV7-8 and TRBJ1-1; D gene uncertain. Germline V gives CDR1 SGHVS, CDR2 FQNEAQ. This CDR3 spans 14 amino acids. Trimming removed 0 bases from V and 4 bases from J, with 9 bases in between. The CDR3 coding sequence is TGTGCCAGCAGCTTAGCGATACGGGGCACTGAAGCTTTCTTT. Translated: CASSLAIRGTEAFF.

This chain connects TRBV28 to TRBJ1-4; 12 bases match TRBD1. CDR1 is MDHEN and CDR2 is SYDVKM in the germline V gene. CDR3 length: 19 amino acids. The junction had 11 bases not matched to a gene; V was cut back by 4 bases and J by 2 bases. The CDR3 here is CASSSHKGQGALTNEKLFF. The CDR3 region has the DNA TGTGCCAGCAGTTCCCATAAGGGACAGGGGGCGCTTACTAATGAAAAACTGTTTTTT.

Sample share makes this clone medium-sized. The CDR3 bases are TGCGCCAGCAGCCAAAGTGGACAGGGGAGCCAGCCCCAGCATTTT. Protein: CASSQSGQGSQPQHF. The J gene is TRBJ1-5, the V gene TRBV4-3; 9 nucleotides align to TRBD1. Germline-derived CDR1 and CDR2 are LGHNA and YSLEER. CDR3 length: 15 residues. V gave up 2 bases and J gave up 7 bases; unmatched junction bases: 6.

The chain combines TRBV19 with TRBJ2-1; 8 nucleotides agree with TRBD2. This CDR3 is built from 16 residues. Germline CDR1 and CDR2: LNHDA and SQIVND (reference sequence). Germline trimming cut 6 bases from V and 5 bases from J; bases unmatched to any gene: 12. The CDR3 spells CASSRPAGVRNNEQFF. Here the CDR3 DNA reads TGTGCCAGTAGCCGCCCAGCGGGGGTCCGCAACAATGAGCAGTTCTTC.

Here the CDR3 reads CASKTGFYEQYF. The DNA for the CDR3 is TGTGCCAGCAAAACGGGATTCTACGAGCAGTACTTC. The rearrangement uses TRBV6-5 and TRBJ2-7, with D possibly TRBD2 on 5 matching bases. The V gene's germline CDR1 is MNHEY and CDR2 SVGAGI. The CDR3 contains 12 residues. V was trimmed by 7 bases and J by 3 bases, leaving 10 bases between them.

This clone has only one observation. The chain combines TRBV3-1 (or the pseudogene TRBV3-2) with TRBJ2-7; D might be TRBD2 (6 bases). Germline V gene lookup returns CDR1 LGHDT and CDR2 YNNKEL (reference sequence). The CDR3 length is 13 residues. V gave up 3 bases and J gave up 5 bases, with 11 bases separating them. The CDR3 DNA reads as TGTGCCAGCAGCCACACTTGGGGGGACGAGCAGTACTTC. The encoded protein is CASSHTWGDEQYF.

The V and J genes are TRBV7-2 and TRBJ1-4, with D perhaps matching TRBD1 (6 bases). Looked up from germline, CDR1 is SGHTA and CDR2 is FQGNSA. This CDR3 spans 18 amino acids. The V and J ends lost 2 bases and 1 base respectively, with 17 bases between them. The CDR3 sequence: CASSLYQGRKITNEKLFF. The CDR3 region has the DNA TGTGCCAGCAGCTTATATCAGGGGCGCAAAATAACTAATGAAAAACTGTTTTTT.

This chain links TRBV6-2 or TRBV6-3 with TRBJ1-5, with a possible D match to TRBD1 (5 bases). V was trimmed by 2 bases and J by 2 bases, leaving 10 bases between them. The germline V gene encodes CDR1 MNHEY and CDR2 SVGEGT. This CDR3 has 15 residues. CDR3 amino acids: CASSYRSGRNQPQHF. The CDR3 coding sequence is TGTGCCAGCAGTTACAGGTCAGGGCGCAATCAGCCCCAGCATTTT.

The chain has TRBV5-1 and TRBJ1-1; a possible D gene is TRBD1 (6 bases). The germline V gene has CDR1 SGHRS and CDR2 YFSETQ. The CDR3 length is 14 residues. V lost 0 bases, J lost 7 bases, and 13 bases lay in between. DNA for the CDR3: TGCGCCAGCAGCTTGGGGGGGCGCAATGGTGAAGCTTTCTTT. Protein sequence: CASSLGGRNGEAFF.

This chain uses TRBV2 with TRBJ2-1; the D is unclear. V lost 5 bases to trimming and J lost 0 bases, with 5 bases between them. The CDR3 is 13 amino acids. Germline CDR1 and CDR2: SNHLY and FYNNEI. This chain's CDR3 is CASSRSSYNEQFF. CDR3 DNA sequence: TGTGCCAGCAGTCGTAGCTCCTACAATGAGCAGTTCTTC.

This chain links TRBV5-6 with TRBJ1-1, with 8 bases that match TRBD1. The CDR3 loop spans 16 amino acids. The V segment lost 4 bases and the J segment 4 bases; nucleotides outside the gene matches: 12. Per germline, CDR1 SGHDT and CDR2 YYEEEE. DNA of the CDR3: TGTGCCAGCAGCCCAAATAAGGACAGGGTAGGCACTGAAGCTTTCTTT. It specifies CASSPNKDRVGTEAFF.

The CDR3 sequence is CASGEGGNQPQHF. The CDR3 DNA sequence: TGTGCCAGCGGGGAGGGGGGCAATCAGCCCCAGCATTTT. The chain joins TRBV12-3 or TRBV12-4 to TRBJ1-5; weak D call: TRBD1 (6 bases). Trimming removed 8 bases from V and 2 bases from J, with 10 bases in between. CDR3 length: 13 amino acids.

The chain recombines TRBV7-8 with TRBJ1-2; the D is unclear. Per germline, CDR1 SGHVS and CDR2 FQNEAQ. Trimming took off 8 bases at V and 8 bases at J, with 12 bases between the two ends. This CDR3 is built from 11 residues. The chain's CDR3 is CASGGPGGYTF. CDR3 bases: TGTGCCAGCGGCGGCCCGGGAGGCTACACCTTC.

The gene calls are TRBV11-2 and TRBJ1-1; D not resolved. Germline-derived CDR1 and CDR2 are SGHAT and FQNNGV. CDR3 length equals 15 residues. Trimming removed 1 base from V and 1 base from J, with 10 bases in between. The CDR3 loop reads CASSLGGGWNTEAFF. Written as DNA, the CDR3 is TGTGCCAGCAGCTTAGGAGGAGGGTGGAACACTGAAGCTTTCTTT.

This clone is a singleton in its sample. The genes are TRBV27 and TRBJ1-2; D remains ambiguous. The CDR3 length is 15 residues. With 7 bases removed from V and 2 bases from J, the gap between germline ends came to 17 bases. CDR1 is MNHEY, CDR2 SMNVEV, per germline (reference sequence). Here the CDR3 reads CASTPGGRENYGYTF. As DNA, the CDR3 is TGTGCCAGCACCCCAGGCGGGAGAGAAAACTATGGCTACACCTTC.

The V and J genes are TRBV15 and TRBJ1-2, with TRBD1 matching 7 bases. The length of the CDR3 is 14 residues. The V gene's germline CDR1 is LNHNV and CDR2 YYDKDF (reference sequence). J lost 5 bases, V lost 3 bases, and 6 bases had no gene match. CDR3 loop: CATSSGQVGYGYTF. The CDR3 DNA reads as TGTGCCACCAGCAGTGGACAGGTTGGATATGGCTACACCTTC.

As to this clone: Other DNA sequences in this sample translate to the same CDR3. The CDR3 nucleotides read TGTGCCACCAGCAGCAGGGGTAGTTCCTATAATTCACCCCTCCACTTT. This sequence encodes CATSSRGSSYNSPLHF. V gene TRBV15 combines with J gene TRBJ1-6; a possible D gene is TRBD1 (6 bases). V lost 3 bases, J lost 1 base, and 10 bases lay in between. Germline lookup yields CDR1 LNHNV and CDR2 YYDKDF (reference sequence). The CDR3 is made up of 16 amino acids.

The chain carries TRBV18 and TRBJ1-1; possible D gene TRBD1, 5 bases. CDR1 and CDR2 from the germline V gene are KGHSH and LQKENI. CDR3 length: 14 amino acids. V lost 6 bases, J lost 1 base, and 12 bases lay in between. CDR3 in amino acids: CASSPNTGNTEAFF. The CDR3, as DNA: TGTGCCAGCTCTCCCAATACAGGGAACACTGAAGCTTTCTTT.

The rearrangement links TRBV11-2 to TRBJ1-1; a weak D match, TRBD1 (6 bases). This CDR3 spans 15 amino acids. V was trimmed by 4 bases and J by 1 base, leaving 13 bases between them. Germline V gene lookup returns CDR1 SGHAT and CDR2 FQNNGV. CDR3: CASSSRMGQNTEAFF. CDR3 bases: TGTGCCAGCAGCTCACGGATGGGACAGAACACTGAAGCTTTCTTT.

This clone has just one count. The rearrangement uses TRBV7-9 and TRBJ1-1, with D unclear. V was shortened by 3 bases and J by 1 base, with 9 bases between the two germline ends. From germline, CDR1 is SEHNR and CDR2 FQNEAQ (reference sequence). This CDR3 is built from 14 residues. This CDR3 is CASSFTERNTEAFF. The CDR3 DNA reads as TGTGCCAGCAGCTTCACAGAGAGGAACACTGAAGCTTTCTTT. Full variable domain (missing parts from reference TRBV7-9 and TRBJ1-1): DTGVSQNPRHKITKRGQNVTFRCDPISEHNRLYWYRQTLGQGPEFLTYFQNEAQLEKSRLLSDRFSAERPKGSFSTLEIQRTEQGDSAMYLCASSFTERNTEAFFGQGTRLTVV.